These 14 T cell receptor beta chains originate from one sample sequenced in a study of shared clonotypes between healthy human individuals. Clones were sequenced by immunoSEQ multiplex PCR, and TCRdb holds only the in-frame ones, with some missing. The repertoire holds 450,000 or so clones, with around 77% as singletons. The sample comprised PBMCs. Source of these receptors: a middle-aged woman in good health. Some clones in this sample may be carry-over from other donors' samples.

This chain connects TRBV6-1 to TRBJ2-1, with a possible D match to TRBD2 (6 bases). This CDR3 has 13 amino acids. V gave up 6 bases and J gave up 6 bases, with 12 bases separating them. Germline assignment: CDR1 MNHNS and CDR2 SASEGT. The CDR3 nucleotides read TGTGCCAGCAGGGCTAGCGCCCTCAATGAGCAGTTCTTC. Translating it yields CASRASALNEQFF.

The count of this clone is one. V and J are TRBV10-2 and TRBJ1-2, with D hard to call. With 2 bases removed from V and 7 bases from J, the gap between germline ends came to 20 bases. The length of the CDR3 is 16 residues. CDR1 WSHSY and CDR2 SAAADI come from the germline V gene. CDR3 loop: CASSEGNTFSYPGYTF. The CDR3 region has the DNA TGCGCCAGCAGTGAGGGAAACACCTTCTCTTATCCTGGCTACACCTTC.

The gene calls are TRBV18 and TRBJ2-7; 8 bases fit TRBD1. The V gene's germline CDR1 is KGHSH and CDR2 LQKENI. This CDR3 contains 15 residues. The junction had 6 bases not matched to a gene; V was cut back by 3 bases and J by 2 bases. The CDR3 protein is CASSPNRDRTYEQYF. The CDR3 DNA is TGTGCCAGCTCACCGAACCGGGACAGGACCTACGAGCAGTACTTC.

J is TRBJ2-2 and V is TRBV5-1; D gene unclear. The CDR3 covers 12 residues. V was pared by 9 bases and J by 1 base, with 7 bases between. CDR1 and CDR2 from the germline V gene are SGHRS and YFSETQ. The CDR3 loop reads CATGVNTGELFF. The CDR3 nucleotides are TGCGCCACTGGGGTGAACACCGGGGAGCTGTTTTTT.

A word on this clone: With a much larger clone just one base away, this may be a read error. This chain uses TRBV10-3 with TRBJ2-3; D ambiguous. This CDR3 spans 14 amino acids. The germline gives CDR1 ENHRY, CDR2 SYGVKD. Trimming took off 6 bases at V and 5 bases at J, with 15 bases between the two ends. CDR3 bases: TGTGCCATCAGGGATGGACCAGAGGTAGATACGCAGTATTTT. This encodes CAIRDGPEVDTQYF.

The sample holds one count of this clone. This chain links TRBV29-1 with TRBJ2-5, with 10 bases that match TRBD1. Germline loops: CDR1 SQVTM, CDR2 ANQGSEA. The CDR3 runs to 13 residues. Germline trimming cut 6 bases from V and 3 bases from J; bases unmatched to any gene: 4. This CDR3 reads CSVGTGVKETQYF. CDR3 DNA: TGCAGCGTCGGGACAGGGGTAAAAGAGACCCAGTACTTC.

The chain uses TRBV29-1 and TRBJ2-1; TRBD2 matches at 11 bases. The CDR3 consists of 12 residues. The junction had 4 bases not matched to a gene; V was cut back by 7 bases and J by 8 bases. CDR1 and CDR2 from the germline V gene are SQVTM and ANQGSEA. CDR3 DNA: TGCAGCGATAGCGGGAGGGCTGATGAGCAGTTCTTC. Protein product: CSDSGRADEQFF.

To note about this clone: A read error likely explains this, since a far larger clone differs by one base. Other DNA sequences from this sample encode an identical CDR3 as well. The gene calls are TRBV4-1 and TRBJ2-7; 14 nucleotides agree with TRBD2. CDR1 and CDR2 from the germline V gene are MGHRA and YSYEKL. CDR3 length equals 16 residues. The CDR3 DNA reads as TGCGCCAGCAGCCAAGAAGGGACTAGCGGGAGTATCGAGCAATACTTC. This sequence encodes CASSQEGTSGSIEQYF.

V usage is TRBV5-6 and J usage is TRBJ2-2; 8 nucleotides agree with TRBD2. The CDR3 totals 16 residues. Per germline, CDR1 SGHDT and CDR2 YYEEEE. With V trimmed by 2 bases and J by 5 bases, 8 bases remained unmatched. The CDR3 here is CASSFWRGADTGELFF. For the CDR3, the DNA is TGTGCCAGCAGCTTTTGGCGGGGGGCGGATACCGGGGAGCTGTTTTTT.

The chain links TRBV23-1 to TRBJ2-3, with D possibly matching TRBD1 (5 bases). TRBV23-1 is reported as an ORF; its role is uncertain. Trimming stripped 8 bases from V and 1 base from J, with 13 bases between. This CDR3 has 14 residues. CDR3 in amino acids: CASGAQLGTDTQYF. In DNA form, the CDR3 reads TGCGCCAGCGGGGCACAGCTAGGCACAGATACGCAGTATTTT.

On this clone itself: A far larger clone is only one base removed, so a read error is likely. This chain joins TRBV15 and TRBJ2-1; D remains ambiguous. The CDR3 runs 12 residues. V was cut by 0 bases and J by 5 bases, with 2 bases left in between. CDR1 is LNHNV, CDR2 YYDKDF, per germline (reference sequence). The DNA of the CDR3 is TGTGCCACCAGCAGAGATAACAATGAGCAGTTCTTC. Its translation: CATSRDNNEQFF.

In this sample, this clone turned up a few times. J is TRBJ1-4 and V is TRBV6-5; 7 nucleotides match TRBD1. CDR3 length: 15 residues. V shed 2 bases and J 10 bases; nucleotides not matched to a gene: 10. Per germline, CDR1 MNHEY and CDR2 SVGAGI. CDR3 region: CASSYHWEGAGKLFF. CDR3 DNA sequence: TGTGCCAGCAGTTACCACTGGGAGGGGGCAGGAAAACTGTTTTTT.

The V and J genes are TRBV7-9 and TRBJ2-1; D unclear. CDR3 length: 16 amino acids. V was trimmed by 6 bases and J by 2 bases, leaving 17 bases between them. CDR1 is SEHNR and CDR2 is FQNEAQ in the germline V gene (reference sequence). The CDR3 DNA sequence: TGTGCCAGCAGTCTAGGGATTGGTTACGCCTACAATGAGCAGTTCTTC. Protein: CASSLGIGYAYNEQFF.

Only one count was recorded for this clone. V usage is TRBV18 and J usage is TRBJ2-7, with D possibly TRBD2 on 6 matching bases. The CDR3 consists of 16 residues. V shed 4 bases and J shed 6 bases, with 22 bases lying between them. Germline lookup yields CDR1 KGHSH and CDR2 LQKENI. The CDR3 loop reads CASSHLTGGIVPEQYF. Here the CDR3 DNA reads TGTGCCAGCTCACACTTAACGGGCGGGATCGTTCCCGAGCAGTACTTC.